This TCR beta chain is drawn from a study of T cells in Graves' hyperthyroidism and ophthalmopathy. Across the whole study: Peripheral blood draws took place at initial diagnosis, ahead of any treatment.

Using RNA transcripts as the source, TCR beta CDR3 regions were amplified. HTBI primers were used for first-round RT-PCR of the TCR CDR3. TCRdb used MiXCR to reprocess the multiplex PCR reads, holding one entry per CDR3 protein. The table includes over 150,000 distinct CDR3 sequences, about 17% detected once. At least ten counts were recorded for this clonotype. The receptor was isolated from a woman between 45 and 65 years old with Graves' hyperthyroidism. Input material: blood.

CDR3 coding DNA: TGTGCCAGCAGACTTCGACAAACAGCTGAAGCTTTCTTT. Translated: CASRLRQTAEAFF. The J gene is TRBJ1-1, the V gene TRBV6-1; D unresolved. The V and J ends lost 6 bases and 6 bases respectively, with 14 bases between them. The CDR3 runs to 13 residues. CDR1 and CDR2 (germline): MNHNS, SASEGT.